These 29 T cell receptor beta chains originate from one sample sequenced in a study of T cell responses to AZD1222 COVID-19 vaccine. Using immunoSEQ multiplex PCR, the repertoire was profiled, and TCRdb retains in-frame clones only, with some absent. The sample records some 130,000 clones, approximately 93% being singletons. The material was peripheral blood, obtained on day 0 of AZD1222 vaccination. These receptors were obtained from an adult in good health.

The CDR3: CASSLAWGTNTEAFF. The CDR3 bases are TGCGCCAGCAGCTTGGCCTGGGGCACCAACACTGAAGCTTTCTTT. The V and J genes are TRBV5-1 and TRBJ1-1; weak D call: TRBD1 (5 bases). Trimming cost V 0 bases and J 2 bases, with 11 bases left between them. Per germline, CDR1 SGHRS and CDR2 YFSETQ. The CDR3 loop spans 15 amino acids.

The genes are TRBV5-5 and TRBJ1-4; D is undetermined. Looked up from germline, CDR1 is SGHKS and CDR2 is YYEKEE (reference sequence). Between the trimmed V and J ends, which lost 0 bases and 16 bases, there was a span of 25 bases. The CDR3 contains 16 residues. The CDR3 reads CASSLAGLVAAGYEFF. DNA for the CDR3: TGTGCCAGCAGCTTGGCCGGGTTAGTCGCCGCCGGGTACGAGTTTTTT.

The chain combines TRBV28 with TRBJ1-6; D is unresolved. This CDR3 is built from 13 residues. CDR1 and CDR2 from the germline V gene are MDHEN and SYDVKM. Trimming cost V 1 base and J 7 bases, with 5 bases left between them. CDR3 sequence: CASSLLGNSPLHF. Written as DNA, the CDR3 is TGTGCCAGCAGTTTATTGGGGAATTCACCCCTCCACTTT.

The chain recombines TRBV28 with TRBJ1-2; tentatively, D is TRBD1 (5 bases). The CDR3 length is 13 residues. The V and J ends lost 6 bases and 4 bases respectively, with 12 bases between them. The germline CDR1 and CDR2 sequences are MDHEN and SYDVKM. The CDR3 coding sequence is TGTGCCAGCAGCAATGAGGGACCCTATGGCTACACCTTC. Translating it yields CASSNEGPYGYTF.

With respect to this clone: This same CDR3 is encoded by further DNA sequences in the sample. The CDR3 DNA is TGTGCCAGCAGTGATGGAGGGGCTGGAAACACCATATATTTT. Its translation: CASSDGGAGNTIYF. V gene TRBV6-1 combines with J gene TRBJ1-3; possible D gene TRBD1, 5 bases. This CDR3 is 14 amino acids long. V lost 3 bases, J lost 2 bases, and 8 bases lay in between. Looked up from germline, CDR1 is MNHNS and CDR2 is SASEGT.

CDR3 in DNA: TGTGCCAGCAGCTTAGGCAGGGGAGGCGAGCAGTACTTC. This encodes CASSLGRGGEQYF. The V call is TRBV13, the J call TRBJ2-7, with D perhaps TRBD1 or TRBD2 (6 bases each). This CDR3 is built from 13 residues. Trimming took 0 bases from V and 6 from J, leaving 9 bases between them. CDR1 and CDR2 from the germline V gene are PRHDT and FYEKMQ (reference sequence).

This CDR3 reads CASSLWGVAGEQFF. The CDR3 DNA reads as TGTGCCAGCAGTTTATGGGGGGTAGCCGGTGAGCAGTTCTTC. This chain links TRBV27 with TRBJ2-1; TRBD2 is a possible D gene (6 bases). The CDR3 runs to 14 residues. The V gene lost 1 base and the J gene lost 9 bases, with 13 bases spanning the gap. Looked up from germline, CDR1 is MNHEY and CDR2 is SMNVEV (reference sequence).

The chain employs TRBV28 and TRBJ1-4, with D possibly being TRBD1 (6 bases). The CDR3 spans 14 residues. CDR1 and CDR2 from the germline V gene are MDHEN and SYDVKM. Between the trimmed V and J ends, which lost 5 bases and 4 bases, there was a span of 11 bases. The CDR3 region is CASSKQGYNEKLFF. The CDR3 region has the DNA TGTGCCAGCAGTAAACAGGGCTATAATGAAAAACTGTTTTTT.

The chain couples TRBV5-1 to TRBJ1-1; TRBD1 aligns across 10 bases. CDR3 length: 15 residues. Trimming removed 4 bases from V and 2 bases from J; junction bases left unmatched: 5. The germline V gene has CDR1 SGHRS and CDR2 YFSETQ. CDR3 DNA sequence: TGCGCCAGCAGCCCCAGGACAGGGGGTAACACTGAAGCTTTCTTT. It specifies CASSPRTGGNTEAFF.

The CDR3 DNA sequence: TGTGCCAGCAGCGGGGGCCAGGGAGGACCTAATTCACCCCTCCACTTT. Its protein is CASSGGQGGPNSPLHF. J is TRBJ1-6 and V is TRBV28, with D possibly TRBD1 on 6 matching bases. Germline-derived CDR1 and CDR2 are MDHEN and SYDVKM. The CDR3 extends over 16 amino acids. Trimming removed 6 bases from V and 6 bases from J, with 18 bases in between.

The genes are TRBV10-3 and TRBJ1-5; D is perhaps TRBD1 (6 bases). From germline, CDR1 is ENHRY and CDR2 SYGVKD. The CDR3 totals 13 residues. V was clipped by 11 bases and J by 3 bases, with 14 bases between them. CDR3 nucleotides: TGTGCCGTAGGGGGGAATTTCAATCAGCCCCAGCATTTT. Translating gives CAVGGNFNQPQHF.

The chain couples TRBV18 to TRBJ2-3; D is possibly TRBD2 (6 bases). The germline CDR1 and CDR2 sequences are KGHSH and LQKENI. Trimming pared 4 bases from V and 2 bases from J, leaving 10 bases between. The CDR3 consists of 14 residues. CDR3 coding DNA: TGTGCCAGCTCACGTAGCGGCTACACAGATACGCAGTATTTT. Translating it yields CASSRSGYTDTQYF.

The chain couples TRBV5-1 to TRBJ1-1; unclear D gene. Trimming stripped 8 bases from V and 4 bases from J, with 15 bases between. The length of the CDR3 is 13 residues. The V gene's germline CDR1 is SGHRS and CDR2 YFSETQ. The CDR3 DNA reads as TGCGCCAGTAAAGTGGAGATGGTCACTGAAGCTTTCTTT. Its protein is CASKVEMVTEAFF.

V is TRBV7-6 and J is TRBJ1-6; D might be TRBD1 (5 bases). The CDR3 loop spans 18 amino acids. Trimming removed 0 bases at V and 0 bases at J, with 12 bases between. Per the germline V gene, CDR1 is SGHVS and CDR2 is FNYEAQ. CDR3 region: CASSLALGGSSYNSPLHF. DNA of the CDR3: TGTGCCAGCAGCTTAGCGCTGGGGGGGAGCTCCTATAATTCACCCCTCCACTTT.

This clone was recorded once. This chain uses TRBV19 with TRBJ2-7, with D maybe TRBD2 (7 bases). The ends were cut back, 6 bases at V and 5 bases at J, with 17 bases in the middle. The CDR3 length is 14 residues. Germline V gene data show CDR1 as LNHDA and CDR2 as SQIVND (reference sequence). Here the CDR3 DNA reads TGTGCCAGTAGCCGCCGGGGGGCGACCCACGAGCAGTACTTC. Translation gives CASSRRGATHEQYF. The full variable domain, with the rest looked up from reference TRBV19 and TRBJ2-7, is DGGITQSPKYLFRKEGQNVTLSCEQNLNHDAMYWYRQDPGQGLRLIYYSQIVNDFQKGDIAEGYSVSREKKESFPLTVTSAQKNPTAFYLCASSRRGATHEQYFGPGTRLTVT.

The chain uses TRBV2 and TRBJ2-1, with a possible D match to TRBD2 (7 bases). The ends were cut back, 5 bases at V and 0 bases at J, with 26 bases in the middle. The CDR3 loop spans 20 amino acids. Germline-derived CDR1 and CDR2 are SNHLY and FYNNEI. The chain's CDR3 is CASSRDFAGRRGGSYNEQFF. In DNA form, the CDR3 reads TGTGCCAGCAGTCGGGACTTCGCCGGCCGGAGGGGGGGCTCCTACAATGAGCAGTTCTTC.

The CDR3 sequence: CASSLGGRSSNEQFF. The CDR3 DNA follows: TGTGCCAGCAGCTTGGGCGGGAGATCGAGCAATGAGCAGTTCTTC. The chain is built from TRBV7-2 and TRBJ2-1; 7 bases line up with TRBD2. Germline assignment: CDR1 SGHTA and CDR2 FQGNSA. This CDR3 is built from 15 residues. Losses at the gene ends were 3 bases for V and 6 bases for J; bases not matched to a gene: 8.

On this clone itself: The sample has other DNA sequences that encode this CDR3 too. The V call is TRBV4-3, the J call TRBJ1-2; tentatively, D is TRBD1 (5 bases). Deletions cut 0 bases from V and 4 bases from J, with 9 bases between. Germline lookup yields CDR1 LGHNA and CDR2 YSLEER. The CDR3 totals 14 residues. CDR3 region: CASSQEGQGYGYTF. The CDR3 DNA follows: TGCGCCAGCAGCCAAGAAGGGCAGGGCTATGGCTACACCTTC.

V and J are TRBV6-6 and TRBJ1-3, with TRBD1 identical over 8 bases. Germline CDR1 and CDR2: MNHNY and SVGAGI (reference sequence). The CDR3 runs to 15 residues. V was clipped by 2 bases and J by 4 bases; unmatched bases: 4. Here the CDR3 DNA reads TGTGCCAGCAGTTACGACAGGGGACCCGGAAACACCATATATTTT. Translated: CASSYDRGPGNTIYF.

The CDR3 loop reads CASSLLGERIYGYTF. CDR3 nucleotides: TGTGCCAGCAGTTTATTAGGGGAAAGGATCTATGGCTACACCTTC. The chain recombines TRBV28 with TRBJ1-2, with D perhaps matching TRBD1 (5 bases). Trimming left V 1 base short and J 4 bases short, with 13 bases between. In germline, CDR1 is MDHEN, CDR2 SYDVKM. The CDR3 spans 15 residues.

This chain connects TRBV12-5 to TRBJ2-1; D may match TRBD1 or TRBD2 (6 bases each). CDR1 and CDR2 (germline): LGHNT, FRNRAP. V lost 8 bases and J 7 bases, leaving 18 bases between the germline ends. This CDR3 spans 14 amino acids. The DNA of the CDR3 is TGTGCTAGTTCTTTCGGAGGAGGGGGGAATGAGCAGTTCTTC. Its protein product is CASSFGGGGNEQFF.

This clone occurred once. The rearrangement joins TRBV18 to TRBJ2-7, with a possible D match to TRBD1 (5 bases). V lost 6 bases and J 5 bases, leaving 17 bases between the germline ends. This CDR3 has 14 amino acids. From germline, CDR1 is KGHSH and CDR2 LQKENI. In nucleotides, the CDR3 is TGTGCCAGCTCCCAGTACACAGGTGGCGACGAGCAGTACTTC. Translating it yields CASSQYTGGDEQYF.

Only one count was recorded for this clone. The rearrangement uses TRBV28 and TRBJ2-7; D may be TRBD1 or TRBD2 (5 bases each). The germline CDR1 and CDR2 sequences are MDHEN and SYDVKM. This CDR3 comprises 18 residues. Between the trimmed V and J ends, which lost 6 bases and 0 bases, there was a span of 24 bases. The CDR3 DNA is TGTGCCAGCAGGCCTCCGAGAGGTGCGGCAGGGAGCTCCTACGAGCAGTACTTC. Its translation: CASRPPRGAAGSSYEQYF.

The chain uses TRBV4-1 and TRBJ1-6, with TRBD1 matching over 9 bases. The CDR3 extends over 17 amino acids. Losses at the gene ends were 3 bases for V and 8 bases for J; bases not matched to a gene: 11. CDR1 and CDR2 from the germline V gene are MGHRA and YSYEKL. This CDR3 is CASSHPLGRTGDSPLHF. As DNA, the CDR3 is TGCGCCAGCAGCCACCCCCTCGGGCGGACAGGGGATTCACCCCTCCACTTT.

V and J are TRBV11-3 and TRBJ2-7, with 11 bases matching TRBD2. J was trimmed by 6 bases and V by 4 bases; bases with no gene match: 2. Germline V gene lookup returns CDR1 SGHNT and CDR2 YENEEA. CDR3 length equals 13 residues. CDR3 sequence: CASSSLAGGEQYF. For the CDR3, the DNA is TGTGCCAGCAGCTCCCTAGCGGGAGGCGAGCAGTACTTC. The full variable domain, in which reference TRBV11-3 and TRBJ2-7 provide the parts outside the CDR3, is EAGVVQSPRYKIIEKKQPVAFWCNPISGHNTLYWYLQNLGQGPELLIRYENEEAVDDSQLPKDRFSAERLKGVDSTLKIQPAELGDSAVYLCASSSLAGGEQYFGPGTRLTVT.

This chain links TRBV28 with TRBJ2-3, with 8 bases lining up with TRBD1. Trimming took 5 bases from V and 0 from J; bases not matched to a gene: 7. Germline V gene sequence: CDR1 MDHEN, CDR2 SYDVKM. CDR3 length equals 16 residues. CDR3: CASSTRRTGSTDTQYF. CDR3 bases: TGTGCCAGCAGTACCCGACGGACAGGGAGCACAGATACGCAGTATTTT.

The chain joins TRBV19 to TRBJ1-5, with D maybe TRBD1 (5 bases). With 2 bases removed from V and 5 bases from J, the gap between germline ends came to 13 bases. The CDR3 is 15 residues long. Germline V CDR1 and CDR2: LNHDA, SQIVND (reference sequence). CDR3 region: CASSISGRRDQPQHF. In DNA form, the CDR3 reads TGTGCCAGTAGTATATCGGGACGGAGGGATCAGCCCCAGCATTTT.

The chain carries TRBV6-5 and TRBJ1-1, with D possibly being TRBD1 (5 bases). Trimming pared 8 bases from V and 4 bases from J, leaving 14 bases between. The CDR3 contains 13 residues. The germline gives CDR1 MNHEY, CDR2 SVGAGI. The CDR3 protein is CASLSGGGTEAFF. DNA of the CDR3: TGTGCCAGCTTGTCCGGGGGAGGCACTGAAGCTTTCTTT.

The CDR3 loop is CASSSMGEQYF. The CDR3 DNA sequence: TGTGCCAGCAGCTCGATGGGCGAGCAGTACTTC. This chain joins TRBV7-6 and TRBJ2-7; no clear D. CDR1 is SGHVS and CDR2 is FNYEAQ in the germline V gene. The CDR3 has 11 residues. The V and J ends lost 4 bases and 6 bases respectively, with 7 bases between them.